The 16 T cell receptor beta chains below come from one sample, sequenced in a study of cytomegalovirus exposure and HLA in healthy donors (dated by TCRdb to between 2016 and 2019). The receptor library was made with the immunoSEQ multiplex PCR assay. For the multiplex PCR, a mixture combining 60 forward primers for TCR Vbeta segments and 13 reverse primers for TCR Jbeta segments was used. TCRdb took over this immuneACCESS table, retaining in-frame rearrangements with V and J assigned. Such tables are incomplete; in checked studies, under half of the missing clones stem from an unresolved V gene, and the remainder is unexplained. A total of roughly 57,000 clones appear in this sample, 82% of them only once. The ten most abundant clones make up approximately 2.8% of the sample. The specimen was PBMCs. Receptors were obtained from a man aged 45 to 65 in good health and CMV-seronegative.

The chain combines TRBV19 with TRBJ2-7; 12 bases align to TRBD1. The CDR3 covers 14 residues. The germline V gene has CDR1 LNHDA and CDR2 SQIVND (reference sequence). V was pared by 6 bases and J by 3 bases, with 3 bases of the junction left unmatched. The CDR3 sequence: CASRGQGANYEQYF. CDR3 DNA sequence: TGTGCCAGTAGGGGACAGGGGGCGAACTACGAGCAGTACTTC. Full variable domain (missing parts from reference TRBV19 and TRBJ2-7): DGGITQSPKYLFRKEGQNVTLSCEQNLNHDAMYWYRQDPGQGLRLIYYSQIVNDFQKGDIAEGYSVSREKKESFPLTVTSAQKNPTAFYLCASRGQGANYEQYFGPGTRLTVT.

This CDR3 is CASSHTAGPSGTSYEQYF. The CDR3, as DNA: TGCGCCAGCAGCCACACCGCGGGACCTTCAGGTACCTCCTACGAGCAGTACTTC. This chain connects TRBV4-1 to TRBJ2-7, with D perhaps TRBD2 (6 bases). Germline lookup yields CDR1 MGHRA and CDR2 YSYEKL. The CDR3 consists of 18 residues. Trimming pared 3 bases from V and 0 bases from J, leaving 21 bases between.

The chain carries TRBV5-6 and TRBJ2-5; TRBD1 aligns across 8 bases. CDR3 length equals 17 residues. The J segment lost 4 bases and the V segment lost 4 bases, leaving 15 bases of the junction unmatched. Germline loops: CDR1 SGHDT, CDR2 YYEEEE. The CDR3 loop reads CASSVRRGRGDRETQYF. In nucleotides, the CDR3 is TGTGCCAGCAGCGTACGCAGGGGGCGCGGGGACCGAGAGACCCAGTACTTC.

V is TRBV7-9 and J is TRBJ1-6, with unresolved D. V shed 5 bases and J shed 7 bases, with 15 bases lying between them. This CDR3 has 15 amino acids. Germline CDR1 and CDR2: SEHNR and FQNEAQ (reference sequence). CDR3 protein: CASSERKSLNSPLHF. In DNA form, the CDR3 reads TGTGCCAGCAGCGAGAGAAAGAGCCTCAATTCACCCCTCCACTTT.

CDR3 protein: CASSSGGIGGGYTF. Written as DNA, the CDR3 is TGTGCCAGCAGCTCGGGAGGTATTGGCGGTGGCTACACCTTC. The chain recombines TRBV9 with TRBJ1-2; no reliable D call. The CDR3 totals 14 residues. V lost 4 bases, J lost 7 bases, and 17 bases lay in between. The V gene's germline CDR1 is SGDLS and CDR2 YYNGEE.

V and J are TRBV18 and TRBJ2-7; TRBD1 might be the D (6 bases). Trimming left V 4 bases short and J 3 bases short, with 10 bases between. CDR3 size: 13 residues. Germline V CDR1 and CDR2: KGHSH, LQKENI. CDR3 residues: CASSHKQGYEQYF. The CDR3 DNA follows: TGTGCCAGCTCACATAAACAGGGCTACGAGCAGTACTTC.

The J gene is TRBJ2-1, the V gene TRBV27, with a possible D match to TRBD2 (6 bases). This CDR3 has 13 residues. The V end lost 4 bases, the J end lost 7 bases, and 11 bases lay between the germline ends. Germline lookup yields CDR1 MNHEY and CDR2 SMNVEV (reference sequence). CDR3 residues: CASSSAGRNEQFF. The CDR3 DNA is TGTGCCAGCAGTTCCGCTGGGAGGAATGAGCAGTTCTTC.

The chain joins TRBV11-2 to TRBJ2-3; D perhaps matches TRBD1 (6 bases). Germline CDR1 reads SGHAT; CDR2 reads FQNNGV. The V gene lost 1 base and the J gene lost 1 base, with 12 bases spanning the gap. The CDR3 consists of 16 residues. The CDR3 reads CASSLGQGMRTDTQYF. The CDR3 DNA sequence: TGTGCCAGCAGCTTAGGTCAGGGGATGCGCACAGATACGCAGTATTTT.

V and J are TRBV5-6 and TRBJ1-4; D ambiguous. The V end lost 0 bases, the J end lost 7 bases, and 7 bases lay between the germline ends. The CDR3 is made up of 13 amino acids. Per germline, CDR1 SGHDT and CDR2 YYEEEE. CDR3: CASSLAVGEKLFF. CDR3 coding DNA: TGTGCCAGCAGCTTGGCAGTTGGTGAAAAACTGTTTTTT.

In its sample, this clone was seen once. The chain carries TRBV6-6 and TRBJ2-3; the D gene is possibly TRBD2 (5 bases). The CDR3 extends over 16 amino acids. Germline lookup yields CDR1 MNHNY and CDR2 SVGAGI (reference sequence). Trimming removed 0 bases at V and 1 base at J, with 11 bases between. The CDR3 reads CASSYSARRGTDTQYF. CDR3 nucleotides: TGTGCCAGCAGTTACTCAGCCCGGCGGGGCACAGATACGCAGTATTTT.

The chain recombines TRBV6-5 with TRBJ1-1, with D perhaps TRBD1 (5 bases). Per germline, CDR1 MNHEY and CDR2 SVGAGI. V was cut by 2 bases and J by 3 bases, with 13 bases left in between. This CDR3 has 15 residues. DNA for the CDR3: TGTGCCAGCAGTTACCTGGGACTAAGCGACACTGAAGCTTTCTTT. It is translated as CASSYLGLSDTEAFF.

The chain has TRBV2 and TRBJ1-4; 7 positions match TRBD1. The length of the CDR3 is 14 residues. The trim removed 6 bases at V and 8 bases at J, leaving 9 bases unmatched. Germline V lookup: CDR1 SNHLY, CDR2 FYNNEI. The CDR3 region is CASSANRGKEKLFF. The CDR3 DNA follows: TGTGCCAGCAGCGCTAACAGGGGTAAAGAAAAACTGTTTTTT.

V usage is TRBV6-1 and J usage is TRBJ2-3, with 9 bases that match TRBD2. This CDR3 has 15 amino acids. Germline V CDR1 and CDR2: MNHNS, SASEGT. Trimming removed 1 base from V and 14 bases from J; junction bases left unmatched: 13. CDR3 in amino acids: CASSEGLAGPPPRYF. CDR3 DNA sequence: TGTGCCAGCAGTGAAGGGCTAGCGGGGCCGCCGCCCAGGTATTTT.

The rearrangement joins TRBV5-1 to TRBJ1-1; D unresolved. The CDR3 is 14 residues long. Looked up from germline, CDR1 is SGHRS and CDR2 is YFSETQ. Trimming pared 1 base from V and 0 bases from J, leaving 7 bases between. CDR3: CASSLTPMNTEAFF. CDR3 sequence (DNA): TGCGCCAGCAGCTTGACTCCGATGAACACTGAAGCTTTCTTT.

The genes are TRBV19 and TRBJ1-6, with TRBD1 matching 7 bases. CDR1 and CDR2 from the germline V gene are LNHDA and SQIVND (reference sequence). Trimming at V came to 6 bases and at J to 6 bases, leaving 5 bases not matched to a gene. CDR3 size: 14 residues. The CDR3 loop reads CASRGRDSNSPLHF. DNA of the CDR3: TGTGCCAGTAGGGGCCGGGACAGTAATTCACCCCTCCACTTT.

The gene calls are TRBV28 and TRBJ2-3; TRBD2 aligns across 9 bases. V lost 3 bases and J lost 8; bases outside the gene matches: 18. The CDR3 extends over 18 amino acids. Germline V gene lookup returns CDR1 MDHEN and CDR2 SYDVKM. The CDR3 nucleotides read TGTGCCAGCAGTTTCTTTGCTAGCGGGGCTCCTGCAGCGGGTACGCAGTATTTT. Protein: CASSFFASGAPAAGTQYF.